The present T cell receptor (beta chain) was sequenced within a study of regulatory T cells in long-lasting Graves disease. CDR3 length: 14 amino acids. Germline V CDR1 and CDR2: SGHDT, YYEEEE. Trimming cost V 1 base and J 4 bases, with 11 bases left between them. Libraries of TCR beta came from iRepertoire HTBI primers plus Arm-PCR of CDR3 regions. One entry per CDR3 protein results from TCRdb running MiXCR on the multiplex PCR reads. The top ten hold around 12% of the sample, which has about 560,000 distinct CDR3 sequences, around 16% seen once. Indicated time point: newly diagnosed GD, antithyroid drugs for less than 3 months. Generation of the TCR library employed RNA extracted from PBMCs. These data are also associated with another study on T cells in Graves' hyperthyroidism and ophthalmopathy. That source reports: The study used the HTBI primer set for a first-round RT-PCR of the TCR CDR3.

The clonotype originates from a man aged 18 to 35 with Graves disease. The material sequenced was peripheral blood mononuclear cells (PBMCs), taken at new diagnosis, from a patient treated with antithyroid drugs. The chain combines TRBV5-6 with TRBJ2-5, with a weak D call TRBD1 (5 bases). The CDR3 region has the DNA TGTGCCAGCAGCTTGTCCGCAGGGCGAGAGACCCAGTACTTC. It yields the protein CASSLSAGRETQYF.